Sequencing of this TCR beta chain was carried out in a study of technical replicates of blood from a few donors. This table comes from immunoSEQ multiplex PCR, and its TCRdb copy is limited to in-frame clones, with some not included. The data show 80,000 or so clones, roughly 92% seen once. The CDR3 spans 13 residues. V trimming: 5 bases; J trimming: 6 bases; junction bases outside the gene matches: 6. CDR1 and CDR2 from the germline V gene are SEHNR and FQNEAQ (reference sequence). The sample taken for sequencing was T cells isolated from PBMCs. This sequence joins TRBV7-9 and TRBJ1-1; 7 nucleotides match TRBD1. This clonotype was obtained from a human donor in good health. The CDR3 coding sequence is TGTGCCAGCAGCCCCGGGAGGGGGCCTGAAGCTTTCTTT. This codes for CASSPGRGPEAFF.